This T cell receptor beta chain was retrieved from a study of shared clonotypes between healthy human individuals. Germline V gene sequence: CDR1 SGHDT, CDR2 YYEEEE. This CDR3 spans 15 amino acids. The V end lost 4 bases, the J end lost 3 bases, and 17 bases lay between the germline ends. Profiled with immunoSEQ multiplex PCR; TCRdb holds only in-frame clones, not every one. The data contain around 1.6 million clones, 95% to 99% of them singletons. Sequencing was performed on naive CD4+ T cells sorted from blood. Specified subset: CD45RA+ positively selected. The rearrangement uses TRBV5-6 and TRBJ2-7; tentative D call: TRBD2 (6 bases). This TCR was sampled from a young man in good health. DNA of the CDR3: TGTGCCAGCAGCCCCCGGATCCGGGGACTCTACGAGCAGTACTTC. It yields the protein CASSPRIRGLYEQYF.